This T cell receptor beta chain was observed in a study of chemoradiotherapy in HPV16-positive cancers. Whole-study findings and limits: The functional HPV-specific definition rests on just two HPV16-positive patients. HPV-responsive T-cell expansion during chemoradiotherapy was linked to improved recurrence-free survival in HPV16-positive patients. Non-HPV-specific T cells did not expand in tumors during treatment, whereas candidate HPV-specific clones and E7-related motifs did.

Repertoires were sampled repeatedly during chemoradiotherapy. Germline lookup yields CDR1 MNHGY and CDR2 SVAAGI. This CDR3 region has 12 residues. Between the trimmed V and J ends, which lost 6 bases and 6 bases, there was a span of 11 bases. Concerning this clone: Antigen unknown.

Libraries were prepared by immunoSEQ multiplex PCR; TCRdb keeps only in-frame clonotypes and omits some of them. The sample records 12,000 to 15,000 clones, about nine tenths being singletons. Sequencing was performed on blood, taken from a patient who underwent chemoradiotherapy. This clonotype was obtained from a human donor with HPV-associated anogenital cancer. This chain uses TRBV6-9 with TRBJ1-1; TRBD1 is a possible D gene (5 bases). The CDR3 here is CASRGLGAEAFF. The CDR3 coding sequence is TGTGCCAGCAGGGGATTGGGGGCTGAAGCTTTCTTT.